The 2 T cell receptor beta chains given below trace back to one sample, sequenced in a study of T cells in Graves' hyperthyroidism and ophthalmopathy (dated by TCRdb to about 2019). Receptor amplification or capture employed multiplex PCR. Instrument used: Illumina HiSeq 2000. Amplification of TCR beta CDR3 regions was carried out from RNA transcripts. For the first round of RT-PCR on the TCR CDR3, the HTBI primer set was used together with the Qiagen OneStep RT-PCR kit. TCRdb trimmed public reads at Q25 via fastp, called clones via MiXCR and kept in-frame beta chains. CDR3 protein sequences are deduplicated, and each keeps its most common genes and DNA. The sample table lists around 400,000 distinct CDR3 sequences, about a sixth of them with a count of one. The ten biggest clones cover 25% to 35% of the sample. Sample: blood. Source of these receptors: a woman younger than 35 with Graves' hyperthyroidism that later progressed to Graves' ophthalmopathy.

This chain joins TRBV13 and TRBJ2-5; no definite D call. CDR1 and CDR2 from the germline V gene are PRHDT and FYEKMQ (reference sequence). The germline V and J ends were trimmed by 3 bases and 2 bases, with 10 bases remaining between them. The CDR3 is made up of 14 amino acids. CDR3 coding DNA: TGTGCCAGCAGCTTTAGCCCCGAACAAGAGACCCAGTACTTC. Translating it yields CASSFSPEQETQYF.

This clonotype was recorded many times. The chain uses TRBV12-3 or TRBV12-4 and TRBJ2-4, with D perhaps being TRBD1 or TRBD2 (5 bases each). V gave up 5 bases and J gave up 5 bases, with 13 bases separating them. CDR3 size: 14 residues. CDR3 sequence: CASSRDPGQNIQYF. CDR3 nucleotides: TGTGCCAGCAGTAGGGACCCTGGGCAAAACATTCAGTACTTC.